These 17 T cell receptor beta chains came from one sample sequenced in a study of T cells in lung cancer brain metastases. TCRdb keeps only in-frame clones here, not all; method: immunoSEQ multiplex PCR. The table lists approximately 5,000 clones, approximately 83% of them singletons. The sample comprised tumor tissue from the primary lung tumor. The receptors originated from a man aged 50 to 59 with non-small cell lung cancer.

V and J are TRBV6-1 and TRBJ1-2; the match to TRBD1 covers 10 bases. This CDR3 is built from 15 residues. Germline V gene lookup returns CDR1 MNHNS and CDR2 SASEGT. V lost 4 bases and J lost 4; bases outside the gene matches: 6. CDR3 residues: CASSAGTGASYGYTF. CDR3 in DNA: TGTGCCAGCAGTGCCGGGACAGGGGCGAGCTATGGCTACACCTTC.

This clone was counted only a few times. The sample contains more than one DNA sequence encoding this CDR3. The rearrangement joins TRBV6-5 to TRBJ1-6; tentative D call: TRBD1 (5 bases). Germline CDR1 reads MNHEY; CDR2 reads SVGAGI. Trimming removed 5 bases at V and 7 bases at J, with 6 bases between. CDR3 length: 12 amino acids. CDR3 sequence (DNA): TGTGCCAGCAGTCGACAGAATTCACCCCTCCACTTT. Amino acids: CASSRQNSPLHF.

This clone was seen more than once but under ten times. V gene TRBV5-1 combines with J gene TRBJ2-7; D is possibly TRBD2 (5 bases). CDR1 is SGHRS, CDR2 YFSETQ, per germline. The V gene lost 1 base and the J gene lost 3 bases, with 11 bases spanning the gap. The CDR3 has 14 amino acids. CDR3 loop: CASSLSGSLYEQYF. DNA for the CDR3: TGCGCCAGCAGCTTGAGTGGGAGTCTCTACGAGCAGTACTTC.

This clone has only a few counts. The chain employs TRBV11-2 and TRBJ1-1, with D possibly TRBD1 on 5 matching bases. Trimming shortened V by 1 base and J by 1 base, and 7 bases separated the two germline ends. The CDR3 is 14 amino acids. CDR1 and CDR2 (germline): SGHAT, FQNNGV. Written as DNA, the CDR3 is TGTGCCAGCAGCTTAGGGGGCGGGAACACTGAAGCTTTCTTT. Its protein product is CASSLGGGNTEAFF.

This clone was counted a single time. The gene calls are TRBV5-1 and TRBJ2-1; D is possibly TRBD2 (5 bases). V lost 3 bases and J 9 bases, leaving 16 bases between the germline ends. Germline V lookup: CDR1 SGHRS, CDR2 YFSETQ. The CDR3 is 14 residues long. In nucleotides, the CDR3 is TGCGCCAGCAGCTCTGGCGGCGGGTGGGGTGAGCAGTTCTTC. Protein sequence: CASSSGGGWGEQFF.

On this clone itself: A junction boundary mismatches the germline segment, possibly from a read error. At the DNA level, this CDR3 is encoded by other sequences in the same sample as well. The chain couples TRBV18 to TRBJ1-1, with a tentative D call TRBD1 (6 bases). Germline CDR1 is KGHSH and CDR2 is LQKENI. The CDR3 covers 19 residues. In DNA, the CDR3 is TGTGCCAGTTCACCAGAGGCAGGGGACATACCCCTCATGAACACTGAAGCTTTCTTT. It encodes CASSPEAGDIPLMNTEAFF.

This chain links TRBV4-1 with TRBJ2-2; 7 bases are shared with TRBD2. J gave up 0 bases and V 4 bases, and 8 bases lay outside the gene matches. In germline, CDR1 is MGHRA, CDR2 YSYEKL. The CDR3 has 17 residues. The CDR3 DNA sequence: TGCGCCAGCAGCCTCGTTACTAGCGTAGCGAACACCGGGGAGCTGTTTTTT. Translated, it gives CASSLVTSVANTGELFF.

The chain carries TRBV5-1 and TRBJ2-3; 8 positions agree with TRBD2. CDR1 SGHRS and CDR2 YFSETQ come from the germline V gene. The length of the CDR3 is 16 residues. Trimming removed 0 bases from V and 1 base from J; junction bases left unmatched: 4. The DNA for the CDR3 is TGCGCCAGCAGCTTGGACGGGACTAGAGGCACAGATACGCAGTATTTT. It codes for CASSLDGTRGTDTQYF.

In its sample, this clone was seen a few times. The gene calls are TRBV5-1 and TRBJ1-1; D might be TRBD1 (6 bases). V was trimmed by 0 bases and J by 2 bases, leaving 20 bases between them. CDR3 length: 18 residues. Germline CDR1 reads SGHRS; CDR2 reads YFSETQ. CDR3 in amino acids: CASSLAPLRTAENTEAFF. DNA for the CDR3: TGCGCCAGCAGCTTGGCACCTTTAAGGACAGCTGAAAACACTGAAGCTTTCTTT.

This clone has a single count. This chain joins TRBV29-1 and TRBJ1-2; the D gene is possibly TRBD1 (5 bases). The germline V gene has CDR1 SQVTM and CDR2 ANQGSEA. The CDR3 extends over 16 amino acids. The CDR3 DNA reads TGCAGTGTGGACGGGGCTCCGAAGGGCACTAACTATGGCTACACCTTC. It encodes CSVDGAPKGTNYGYTF.

The rearrangement joins TRBV4-2 to TRBJ2-3; no reliable D call. With 0 bases removed from V and 6 bases from J, the gap between germline ends came to 7 bases. The CDR3 spans 13 residues. CDR1 and CDR2 (germline): LGHNA, YNFKEQ. CDR3 residues: CASSQDLDDTQYF. The CDR3 coding sequence is TGTGCCAGCAGCCAAGATCTGGATGATACGCAGTATTTT.

The chain has TRBV5-3 and TRBJ1-2; the match to TRBD1 covers 7 bases. TRBV5-3 carries the ORF label, with uncertain function. J was trimmed by 4 bases and V by 0 bases; bases with no gene match: 12. The CDR3 contains 17 residues. CDR3 coding DNA: TGTGCCAGAAGCTTGGCCCGGGACAGCCTATTTTTCTATGGCTACACCTTC. Encoded protein: CARSLARDSLFFYGYTF.

The chain joins TRBV6-1 to TRBJ1-2; 7 bases map to TRBD1. Trimming removed 6 bases from V and 4 bases from J; junction bases left unmatched: 5. Germline assignment: CDR1 MNHNS and CDR2 SASEGT. The CDR3 has 13 residues. This CDR3 reads CASRTQGVYGYTF. The CDR3, as DNA: TGTGCCAGCAGGACCCAGGGGGTCTATGGCTACACCTTC.

The J gene is TRBJ2-7, the V gene TRBV4-1; a possible D gene is TRBD2 (7 bases). Looked up from germline, CDR1 is MGHRA and CDR2 is YSYEKL. CDR3 size: 16 residues. Deletions cut 2 bases from V and 3 bases from J, with 17 bases between. The CDR3 loop is CASSQISGGLFYEQYF. CDR3 bases: TGCGCCAGCAGCCAAATCTCGGGGGGCCTTTTCTACGAGCAGTACTTC.

The chain is built from TRBV7-8 and TRBJ1-2, with D hard to call. The CDR3 length is 16 residues. The ends were cut back, 5 bases at V and 4 bases at J, with 20 bases in the middle. The germline CDR1 and CDR2 sequences are SGHVS and FQNEAQ. The DNA of the CDR3 is TGTGCCAGCAGCGCTACAGCCCCGGCTAAGCGCTATGGCTACACCTTC. Residues: CASSATAPAKRYGYTF.

V usage is TRBV5-1 and J usage is TRBJ1-6; the D is unclear. This CDR3 is 13 amino acids long. Germline values: CDR1 SGHRS, CDR2 YFSETQ. V gave up 0 bases and J gave up 9 bases, with 7 bases separating them. CDR3 coding DNA: TGCGCCAGCAGCTTGGAAAGTGGTTCACCCCTCCACTTT. As protein: CASSLESGSPLHF. The whole variable domain, remainder taken from reference TRBV5-1 and TRBJ1-6, is KAGVTQTPRYLIKTRGQQVTLSCSPISGHRSVSWYQQTPGQGLQFLFEYFSETQRNKGNFPGRFSGRQFSNSRSEMNVSTLELGDSALYLCASSLESGSPLHFGNGTRLTVT.

The chain carries TRBV5-4 and TRBJ2-1, with TRBD2 matching 8 bases. CDR3 length: 16 residues. CDR1 and CDR2 (germline): SGHNT, YYREEE (reference sequence). V dropped 3 bases and J dropped 0; count of bases not matched to a gene: 5. Written as DNA, the CDR3 is TGTGCCAGCAGCTCTAATAGCGGGGACTCCTACAATGAGCAGTTCTTC. Amino acids: CASSSNSGDSYNEQFF.